The 14 T cell receptor beta chains reported below all come from one sample, sequenced in a study of blood T cell repertoires in COVID-19. The protocol was immunoSEQ multiplex PCR, while the TCRdb copy is restricted to in-frame clones and leaves out a portion. The data show about 310,000 clones, approximately 89% seen once. Specimen: PBMCs or T cells enriched from blood (not recorded which). The receptors here all came from a middle-aged woman who had recovered from COVID-19.

This clone was recorded once. The CDR3: CASSSILAGEADTQYF. Here the CDR3 DNA reads TGTGCCAGCAGTTCCATTTTAGCGGGAGAGGCAGATACGCAGTATTTT. The chain recombines TRBV27 with TRBJ2-3, with 9 bases that match TRBD2. Trimming at V came to 4 bases and at J to 4 bases, leaving 9 bases not matched to a gene. This CDR3 comprises 16 residues. The germline V gene encodes CDR1 MNHEY and CDR2 SMNVEV (reference sequence).

The rearrangement links TRBV12-3 or TRBV12-4 to TRBJ1-5; D gene unclear. V shed 7 bases and J shed 4 bases, with 11 bases lying between them. This CDR3 is built from 13 residues. The chain's CDR3 is CASTLVPNQPQHF. The CDR3 DNA follows: TGTGCCAGCACCTTAGTCCCGAATCAGCCCCAGCATTTT.

The gene calls are TRBV15 and TRBJ1-1, with 8 bases aligning to TRBD1. Unmatched junction bases numbered 3, after V lost 3 bases and J lost 0 bases. The CDR3 runs 15 residues. CDR1 and CDR2 from the germline V gene are LNHNV and YYDKDF (reference sequence). The CDR3 loop reads CATSSQTGVNTEAFF. The CDR3 DNA is TGTGCCACCAGCAGCCAGACAGGGGTGAACACTGAAGCTTTCTTT.

This chain links TRBV28 with TRBJ1-6; the match to TRBD1 covers 7 bases. With 3 bases clipped from V and 5 bases from J, the junction kept 1 base outside the gene matches. Germline assignment: CDR1 MDHEN and CDR2 SYDVKM. The CDR3 has 14 amino acids. Here the CDR3 DNA reads TGTGCCAGCAGTTTGGGACAGCATAATTCACCCCTCCACTTT. Translating gives CASSLGQHNSPLHF.

The V gene is TRBV7-8, the J gene TRBJ2-7; 9 bases are shared with TRBD1. CDR3 size: 14 residues. The germline V gene encodes CDR1 SGHVS and CDR2 FQNEAQ. The trim removed 4 bases at V and 5 bases at J, leaving 6 bases unmatched. The CDR3 reads CASSSGQGFNEQYF. The CDR3 nucleotides are TGTGCCAGCAGCTCAGGACAGGGGTTCAACGAGCAGTACTTC.

V usage is TRBV29-1 and J usage is TRBJ2-3; 9 bases match TRBD1. CDR3 size: 15 residues. Germline V gene sequence: CDR1 SQVTM, CDR2 ANQGSEA. With V trimmed by 4 bases and J by 2 bases, 7 bases remained unmatched. This chain's CDR3 is CSVVLTGGNTDTQYF. DNA for the CDR3: TGCAGCGTTGTTCTGACAGGGGGGAACACAGATACGCAGTATTTT.

This chain uses TRBV7-9 with TRBJ1-1; 8 bases line up with TRBD1. The V gene end was trimmed by 8 bases and the J gene end by 2 bases; junction bases not matched to a gene: 4. The CDR3 covers 13 residues. CDR1 is SEHNR and CDR2 is FQNEAQ in the germline V gene (reference sequence). The CDR3: CASGGQANTEAFF. The CDR3 nucleotides read TGTGCCAGCGGGGGACAGGCCAACACTGAAGCTTTCTTT. The full variable domain, its missing parts supplied by reference TRBV7-9 and TRBJ1-1, is DTGVSQNPRHKITKRGQNVTFRCDPISEHNRLYWYRQTLGQGPEFLTYFQNEAQLEKSRLLSDRFSAERPKGSFSTLEIQRTEQGDSAMYLCASGGQANTEAFFGQGTRLTVV.

The chain recombines TRBV25-1 with TRBJ2-1; D is unclear. Trimming pared 1 base from V and 3 bases from J, leaving 4 bases between. The CDR3 is made up of 13 amino acids. Germline V gene data show CDR1 as MGHDK and CDR2 as SYGVNS. The CDR3 nucleotides read TGTGCCAGCAGTGAATCGGGCTACAATGAGCAGTTCTTC. As protein: CASSESGYNEQFF.

The rearrangement uses TRBV25-1 and TRBJ1-4, with TRBD1 matching 11 bases. There are 15 residues in the CDR3. Germline V lookup: CDR1 MGHDK, CDR2 SYGVNS. The V and J ends lost 3 bases and 6 bases, in that order; junction bases with no gene match: 3. The CDR3 reads CASSDPGQGDEKLFF. The CDR3 DNA is TGTGCCAGCAGTGATCCGGGACAGGGGGATGAAAAACTGTTTTTT.

The genes are TRBV6-1 and TRBJ2-7; D is undetermined. The V end was cut by 3 bases, the J end by 2 bases, with 8 bases between. This CDR3 region has 13 residues. Germline CDR1 MNHNS, CDR2 SASEGT. CDR3: CASSDESPYEQYF. Written as DNA, the CDR3 is TGTGCCAGCAGTGACGAGAGTCCCTACGAGCAGTACTTC.

The rearrangement links TRBV7-9 to TRBJ1-3; D might be TRBD1 (5 bases). Trimming removed 0 bases at V and 7 bases at J, with 10 bases between. The V gene's germline CDR1 is SEHNR and CDR2 FQNEAQ (reference sequence). The CDR3 extends over 14 amino acids. DNA of the CDR3: TGTGCCAGCAGCTTAGCGGGGGGGTACAACACCATATATTTT. Protein sequence: CASSLAGGYNTIYF.

This sequence joins TRBV11-3 and TRBJ2-2, with 8 positions matching TRBD1. Germline CDR1 is SGHNT and CDR2 is YENEEA. This CDR3 has 18 residues. Germline trimming cut 0 bases from V and 4 bases from J; bases unmatched to any gene: 10. This CDR3 reads CASSLEISGQEVTGELFF. The DNA for the CDR3 is TGTGCCAGCAGCTTAGAAATTTCGGGACAGGAGGTCACCGGGGAGCTGTTTTTT.

The CDR3 here is CASTETGNFYEQYF. The DNA for the CDR3 is TGTGCCAGTACAGAGACAGGGAACTTTTACGAGCAGTACTTC. The chain combines TRBV28 with TRBJ2-7; 7 bases agree with TRBD1. The J segment lost 4 bases and the V segment lost 9 bases, leaving 12 bases of the junction unmatched. The germline V gene has CDR1 MDHEN and CDR2 SYDVKM. The CDR3 length is 14 residues.

In this sample, this clone turned up a few times. The V and J genes are TRBV13 and TRBJ2-3; 8 nucleotides line up with TRBD2. Germline CDR1 is PRHDT and CDR2 is FYEKMQ (reference sequence). The CDR3 length is 15 residues. The trim removed 5 bases at V and 6 bases at J, leaving 10 bases unmatched. CDR3 protein: CASSGQSGGRDTQYF. For the CDR3, the DNA is TGTGCCAGCAGCGGACAGAGCGGGGGAAGGGATACGCAGTATTTT.